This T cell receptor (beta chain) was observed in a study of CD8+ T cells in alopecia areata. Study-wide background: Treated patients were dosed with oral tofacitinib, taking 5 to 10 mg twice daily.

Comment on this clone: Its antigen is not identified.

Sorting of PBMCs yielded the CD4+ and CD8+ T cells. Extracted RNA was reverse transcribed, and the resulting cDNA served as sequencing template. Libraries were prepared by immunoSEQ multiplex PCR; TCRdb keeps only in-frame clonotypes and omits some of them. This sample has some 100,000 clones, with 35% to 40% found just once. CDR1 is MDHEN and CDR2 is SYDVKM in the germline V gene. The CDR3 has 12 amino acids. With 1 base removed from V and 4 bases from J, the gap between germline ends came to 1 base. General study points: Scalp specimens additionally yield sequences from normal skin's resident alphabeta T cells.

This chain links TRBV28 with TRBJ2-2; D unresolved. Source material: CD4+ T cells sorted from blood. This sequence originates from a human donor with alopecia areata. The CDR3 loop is CASSLFTGELFF. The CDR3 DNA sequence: TGTGCCAGCAGTTTATTCACCGGGGAGCTGTTTTTT.